One and the same sample provided the 9 T cell receptor beta chains below, sequenced in a study of monozygotic twins with inflammatory bowel disease. TCRdb reprocessed the 5' RACE reads; each CDR3 protein has one entry and no DNA is given. This sample's table has 330,000 or so distinct CDR3 sequences. Sequencing input: blood. The origin of the receptors is a human donor with ulcerative colitis or Crohn's disease, or a healthy co-twin of an affected twin (not recorded which).

CDR3 amino acids: CASSLSIGQGRLDEQFF. V and J are TRBV4-1 and TRBJ2-1; TCRdb's D call, TRBD1, is unchecked because there is no DNA. The germline V gene encodes CDR1 MGHRA and CDR2 YSYEKL. There are 17 residues in the CDR3.

The chain links TRBV5-1 to TRBJ2-2; TCRdb's D gene call, TRBD1, goes unchecked for lack of DNA. Germline V CDR1 and CDR2: SGHRS, YFSETQ. The CDR3 is 17 residues long. CDR3 sequence reads: CASSLGSGPLVTGELFF.

The gene calls are TRBV20-1 and TRBJ2-7; TCRdb proposes TRBD1, but this gene call is untestable without DNA. This CDR3 spans 14 amino acids. CDR1 DFQATT and CDR2 SNEGSKA come from the germline V gene (reference sequence). The CDR3 protein is CSARDPGITYEQYF.

The chain carries TRBV5-1 and TRBJ1-4; TCRdb calls TRBD1, which cannot be checked without DNA. The CDR3 has 15 amino acids. Germline V lookup: CDR1 SGHRS, CDR2 YFSETQ. Here the CDR3 reads CASSFFGQLNEKLFF.

The chain employs TRBV19 and TRBJ1-5; TCRdb reports TRBD1, a call that lacks DNA to check it against. CDR3 length equals 17 residues. Germline assignment: CDR1 LNHDA and CDR2 SQIVND (reference sequence). The CDR3 reads CASSTPGTGGSNQPQHF.

J is TRBJ2-1 and V is TRBV5-1; the D call of TRBD2 rests on TCRdb alone, since no DNA is present to check it. Germline V gene data show CDR1 as SGHRS and CDR2 as YFSETQ. The CDR3 sequence is 18 residues long. The CDR3 region is CASSFDPSGTSGYNEQFF.

The V gene is TRBV20-1, the J gene TRBJ1-6. CDR1 is DFQATT and CDR2 is SNEGSKA in the germline V gene (reference sequence). There are 17 residues in the CDR3. The CDR3: CSARDPAELNYNSPLHF.

The rearrangement uses TRBV20-1 and TRBJ2-5; TCRdb's D call of TRBD2 is untestable without DNA. This CDR3 has 15 amino acids. Looked up from germline, CDR1 is DFQATT and CDR2 is SNEGSKA (reference sequence). CDR3 sequence: CSAREGSGVQETQYF.

The chain uses TRBV3-1 and TRBJ2-3. CDR1 is LGHDT, CDR2 YNNKEL, per germline (reference sequence). This CDR3 has 12 residues. The CDR3 is CASSGFRHTQYF.